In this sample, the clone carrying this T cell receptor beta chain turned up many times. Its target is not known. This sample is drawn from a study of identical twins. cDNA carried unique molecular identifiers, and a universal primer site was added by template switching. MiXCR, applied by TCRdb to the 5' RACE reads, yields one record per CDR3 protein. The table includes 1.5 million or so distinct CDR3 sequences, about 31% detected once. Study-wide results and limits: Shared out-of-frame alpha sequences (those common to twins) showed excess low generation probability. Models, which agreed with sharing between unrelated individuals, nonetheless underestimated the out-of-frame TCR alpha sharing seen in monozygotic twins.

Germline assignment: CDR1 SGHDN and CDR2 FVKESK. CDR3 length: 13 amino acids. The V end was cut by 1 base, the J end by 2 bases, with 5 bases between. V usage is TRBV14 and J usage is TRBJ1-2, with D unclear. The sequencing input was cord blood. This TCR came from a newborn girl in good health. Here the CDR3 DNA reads TGTGCCAGCAGCCAAGGTAACAACTATGGCTACACCTTC. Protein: CASSQGNNYGYTF.